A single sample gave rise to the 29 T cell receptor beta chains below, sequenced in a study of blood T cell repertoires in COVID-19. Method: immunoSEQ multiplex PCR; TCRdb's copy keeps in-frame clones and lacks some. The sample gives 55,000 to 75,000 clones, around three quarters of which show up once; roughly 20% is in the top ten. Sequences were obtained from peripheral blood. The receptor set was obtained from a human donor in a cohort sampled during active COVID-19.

CDR3: CASSLVWGDGYTF. The CDR3 DNA reads TGTGCCAGCAGCTTGGTGTGGGGGGATGGCTACACCTTC. V is TRBV5-6 and J is TRBJ1-2; possibly TRBD1 for D (5 bases). Looked up from germline, CDR1 is SGHDT and CDR2 is YYEEEE. This CDR3 comprises 13 residues. V gave up 0 bases and J gave up 6 bases, with 9 bases separating them.

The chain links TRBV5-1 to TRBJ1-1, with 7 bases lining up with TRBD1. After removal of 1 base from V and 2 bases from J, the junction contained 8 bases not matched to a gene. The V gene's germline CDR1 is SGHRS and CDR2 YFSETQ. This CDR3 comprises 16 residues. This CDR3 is CASSLLTGIGNTEAFF. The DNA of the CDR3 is TGCGCCAGCAGCTTGCTGACAGGGATTGGAAACACTGAAGCTTTCTTT. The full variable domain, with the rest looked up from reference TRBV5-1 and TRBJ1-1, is KAGVTQTPRYLIKTRGQQVTLSCSPISGHRSVSWYQQTPGQGLQFLFEYFSETQRNKGNFPGRFSGRQFSNSRSEMNVSTLELGDSALYLCASSLLTGIGNTEAFFGQGTRLTVV.

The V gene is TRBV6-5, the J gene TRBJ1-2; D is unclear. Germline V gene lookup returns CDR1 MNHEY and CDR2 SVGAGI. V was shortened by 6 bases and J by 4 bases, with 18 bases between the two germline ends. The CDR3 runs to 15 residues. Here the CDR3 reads CASSSPRAKGYGYTF. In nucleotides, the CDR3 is TGTGCCAGCAGCTCCCCGCGGGCAAAGGGCTATGGCTACACCTTC.

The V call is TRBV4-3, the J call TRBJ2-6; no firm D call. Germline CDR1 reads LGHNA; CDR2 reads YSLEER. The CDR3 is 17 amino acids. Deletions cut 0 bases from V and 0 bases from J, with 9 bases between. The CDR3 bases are TGCGCCAGCAGCCAAGATGCGCGATACTCTGGGGCCAACGTCCTGACTTTC. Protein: CASSQDARYSGANVLTF.

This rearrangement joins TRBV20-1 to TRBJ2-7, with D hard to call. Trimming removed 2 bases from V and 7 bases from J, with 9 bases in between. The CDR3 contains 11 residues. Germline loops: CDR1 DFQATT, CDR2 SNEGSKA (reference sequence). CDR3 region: CSARPIQEQYF. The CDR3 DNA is TGCAGTGCTAGACCAATTCAGGAGCAGTACTTC.

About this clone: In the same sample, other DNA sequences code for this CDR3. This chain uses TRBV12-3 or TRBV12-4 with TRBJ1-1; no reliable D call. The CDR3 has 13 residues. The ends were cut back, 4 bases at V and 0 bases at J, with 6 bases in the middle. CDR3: CASSSLLNTEAFF. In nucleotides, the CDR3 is TGTGCCAGCAGTTCTCTGTTGAACACTGAAGCTTTCTTT.

The CDR3 loop is CASSPQGLLGTDTQYF. CDR3 coding DNA: TGTGCCAGCAGCCCCCAGGGTCTACTTGGCACAGATACGCAGTATTTT. The chain couples TRBV7-2 to TRBJ2-3, with D tentatively TRBD1 (5 bases). Germline CDR1 and CDR2: SGHTA and FQGNSA. This CDR3 comprises 16 residues. Trimming shortened V by 5 bases and J by 1 base, and 16 bases separated the two germline ends.

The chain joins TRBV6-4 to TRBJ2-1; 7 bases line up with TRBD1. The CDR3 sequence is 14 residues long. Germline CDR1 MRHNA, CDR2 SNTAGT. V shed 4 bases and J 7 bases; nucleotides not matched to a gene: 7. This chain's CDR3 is CASSAGQRANEQFF. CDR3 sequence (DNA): TGTGCCAGCAGTGCGGGACAGAGGGCAAATGAGCAGTTCTTC.

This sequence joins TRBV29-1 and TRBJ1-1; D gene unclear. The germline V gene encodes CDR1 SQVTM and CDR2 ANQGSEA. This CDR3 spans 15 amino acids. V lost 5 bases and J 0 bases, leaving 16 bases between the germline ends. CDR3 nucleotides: TGCAGCGTTCCGGGAGTGGGATTAATGAACACTGAAGCTTTCTTT. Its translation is CSVPGVGLMNTEAFF.

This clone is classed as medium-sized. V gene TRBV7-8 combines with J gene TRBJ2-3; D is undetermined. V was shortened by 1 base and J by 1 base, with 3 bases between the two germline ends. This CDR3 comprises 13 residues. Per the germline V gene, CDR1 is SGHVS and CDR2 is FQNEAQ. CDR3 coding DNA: TGTGCCAGCAGCTTAGGGCGCACAGATACGCAGTATTTT. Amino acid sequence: CASSLGRTDTQYF. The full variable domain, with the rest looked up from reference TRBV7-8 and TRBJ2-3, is GAGVSQSPRYKVAKRGQDVALRCDPISGHVSLFWYQQALGQGPEFLTYFQNEAQLDKSGLPSDRFFAERPEGSVSTLKIQRTQQEDSAVYLCASSLGRTDTQYFGPGTRLTVL.

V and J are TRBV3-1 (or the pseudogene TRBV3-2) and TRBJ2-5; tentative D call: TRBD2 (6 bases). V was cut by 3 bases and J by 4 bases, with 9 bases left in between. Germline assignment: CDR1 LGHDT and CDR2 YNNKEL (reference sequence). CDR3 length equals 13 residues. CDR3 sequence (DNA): TGTGCCAGCAGCCACGGGGGTGGAGAGACCCAGTACTTC. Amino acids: CASSHGGGETQYF.

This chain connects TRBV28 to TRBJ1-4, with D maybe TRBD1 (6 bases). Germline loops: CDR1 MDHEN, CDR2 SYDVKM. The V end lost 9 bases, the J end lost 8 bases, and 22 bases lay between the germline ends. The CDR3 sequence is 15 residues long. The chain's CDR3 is CASQYPGTLGEKLFF. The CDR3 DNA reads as TGTGCCAGTCAGTATCCGGGGACACTCGGGGAAAAACTGTTTTTT.

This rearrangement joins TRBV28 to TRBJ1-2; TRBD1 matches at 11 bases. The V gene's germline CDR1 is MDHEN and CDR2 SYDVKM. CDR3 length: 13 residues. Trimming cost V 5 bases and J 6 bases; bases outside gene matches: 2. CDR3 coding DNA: TGTGCCAGCAGTCGGACAGGGGGCCATGGCTACACCTTC. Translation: CASSRTGGHGYTF.

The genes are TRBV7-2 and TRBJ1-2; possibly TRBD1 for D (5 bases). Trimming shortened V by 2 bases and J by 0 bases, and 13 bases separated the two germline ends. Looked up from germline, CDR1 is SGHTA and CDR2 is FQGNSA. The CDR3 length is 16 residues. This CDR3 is CASSLSTGTANYGYTF. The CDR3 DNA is TGTGCCAGCAGCTTATCCACAGGAACCGCTAACTATGGCTACACCTTC.

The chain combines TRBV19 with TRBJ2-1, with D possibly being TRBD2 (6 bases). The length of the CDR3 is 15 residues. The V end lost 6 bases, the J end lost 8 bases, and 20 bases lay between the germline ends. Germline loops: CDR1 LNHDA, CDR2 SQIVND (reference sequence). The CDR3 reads CASRTAGPGGDEQFF. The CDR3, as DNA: TGTGCCAGTAGAACTGCGGGGCCGGGCGGCGATGAGCAGTTCTTC.

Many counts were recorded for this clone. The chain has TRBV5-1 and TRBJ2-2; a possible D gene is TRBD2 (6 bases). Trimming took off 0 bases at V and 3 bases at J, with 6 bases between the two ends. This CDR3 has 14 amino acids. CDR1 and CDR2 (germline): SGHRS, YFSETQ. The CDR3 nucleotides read TGCGCCAGCAGCTTGGCGGGGGACACCGGGGAGCTGTTTTTT. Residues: CASSLAGDTGELFF.

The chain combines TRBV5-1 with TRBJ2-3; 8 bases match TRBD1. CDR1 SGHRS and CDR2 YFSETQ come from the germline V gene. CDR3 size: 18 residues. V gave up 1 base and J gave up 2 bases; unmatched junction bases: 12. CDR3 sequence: CASSLQGASDRVTDTQYF. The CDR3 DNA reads TGCGCCAGCAGCTTGCAGGGGGCATCGGACAGAGTCACAGATACGCAGTATTTT.

The CDR3 loop reads CASSISAGVGTGELFF. The CDR3 bases are TGTGCCAGTAGTATTTCGGCGGGAGTAGGGACCGGGGAGCTGTTTTTT. The rearrangement links TRBV19 to TRBJ2-2; TRBD2 aligns across 7 bases. CDR1 and CDR2 from the germline V gene are LNHDA and SQIVND (reference sequence). V gave up 3 bases and J gave up 5 bases; unmatched junction bases: 9. The CDR3 length is 16 residues.

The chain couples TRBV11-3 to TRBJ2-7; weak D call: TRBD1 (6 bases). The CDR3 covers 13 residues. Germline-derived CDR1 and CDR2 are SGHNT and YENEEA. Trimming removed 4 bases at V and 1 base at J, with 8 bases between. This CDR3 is CASSSQGSYEQYF. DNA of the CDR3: TGTGCCAGCAGCTCACAGGGTTCCTACGAGCAGTACTTC.

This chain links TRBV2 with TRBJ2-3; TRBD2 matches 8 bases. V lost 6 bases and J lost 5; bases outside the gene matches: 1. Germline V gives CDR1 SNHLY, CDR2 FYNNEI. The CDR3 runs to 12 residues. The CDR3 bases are TGTGCCAGCAGGCTAGCGGGAGATACGCAGTATTTT. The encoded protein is CASRLAGDTQYF.

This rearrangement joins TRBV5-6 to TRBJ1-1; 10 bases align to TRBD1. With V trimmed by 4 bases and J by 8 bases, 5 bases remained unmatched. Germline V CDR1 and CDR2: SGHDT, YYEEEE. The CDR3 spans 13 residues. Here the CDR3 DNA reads TGTGCCAGCAGCCAGACAGGGGGCGACGAAGCTTTCTTT. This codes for CASSQTGGDEAFF.

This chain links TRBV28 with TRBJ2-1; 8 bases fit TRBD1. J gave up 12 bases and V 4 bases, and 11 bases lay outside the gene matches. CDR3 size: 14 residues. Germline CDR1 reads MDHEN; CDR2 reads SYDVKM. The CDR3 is CASSSPNDRGGQFF. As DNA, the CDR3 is TGTGCCAGCAGTTCCCCCAACGACAGGGGTGGGCAGTTCTTC. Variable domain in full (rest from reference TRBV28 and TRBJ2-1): DVKVTQSSRYLVKRTGEKVFLECVQDMDHENMFWYRQDPGLGLRLIYFSYDVKMKEKGDIPEGYSVSREKKERFSLILESASTNQTSMYLCASSSPNDRGGQFFGPGTRLTVL.

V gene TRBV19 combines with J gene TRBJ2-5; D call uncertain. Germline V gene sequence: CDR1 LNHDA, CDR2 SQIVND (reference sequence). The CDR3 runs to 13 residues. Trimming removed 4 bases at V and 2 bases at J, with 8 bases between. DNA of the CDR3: TGTGCCAGTAGTAGCGGCATTCAAGAGACCCAGTACTTC. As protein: CASSSGIQETQYF.

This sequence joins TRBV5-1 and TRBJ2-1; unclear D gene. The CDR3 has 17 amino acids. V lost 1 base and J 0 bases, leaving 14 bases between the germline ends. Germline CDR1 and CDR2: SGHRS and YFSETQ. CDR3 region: CASSLSEGGSSYNEQFF. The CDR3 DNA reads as TGCGCCAGCAGCTTGAGTGAAGGCGGAAGCTCCTACAATGAGCAGTTCTTC.

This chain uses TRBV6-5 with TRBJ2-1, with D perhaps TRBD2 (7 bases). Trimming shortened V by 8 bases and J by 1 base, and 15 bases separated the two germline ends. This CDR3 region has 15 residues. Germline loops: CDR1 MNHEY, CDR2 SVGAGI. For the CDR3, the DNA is TGTGCCAGCGTCAAACGGGGGGCATCCTACAATGAGCAGTTCTTC. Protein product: CASVKRGASYNEQFF.

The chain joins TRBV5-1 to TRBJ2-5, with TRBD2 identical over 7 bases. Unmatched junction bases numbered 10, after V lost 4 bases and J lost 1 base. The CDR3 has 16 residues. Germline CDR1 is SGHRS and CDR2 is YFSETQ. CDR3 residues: CASSGGPSGAQETQYF. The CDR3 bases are TGCGCCAGCAGCGGAGGACCGAGCGGGGCCCAAGAGACCCAGTACTTC. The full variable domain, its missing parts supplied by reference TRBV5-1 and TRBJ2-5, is KAGVTQTPRYLIKTRGQQVTLSCSPISGHRSVSWYQQTPGQGLQFLFEYFSETQRNKGNFPGRFSGRQFSNSRSEMNVSTLELGDSALYLCASSGGPSGAQETQYFGPGTRLLVL.

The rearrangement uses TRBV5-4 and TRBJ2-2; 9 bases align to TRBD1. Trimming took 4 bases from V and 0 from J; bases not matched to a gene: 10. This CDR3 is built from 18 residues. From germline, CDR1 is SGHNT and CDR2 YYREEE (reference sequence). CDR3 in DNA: TGTGCCAGCAGCGGGGGACAGGGAATGACCGCGAACACCGGGGAGCTGTTTTTT. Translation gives CASSGGQGMTANTGELFF.

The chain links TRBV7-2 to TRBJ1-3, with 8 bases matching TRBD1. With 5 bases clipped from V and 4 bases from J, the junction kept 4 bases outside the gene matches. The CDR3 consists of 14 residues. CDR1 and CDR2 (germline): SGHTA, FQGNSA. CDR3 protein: CASSLQGGGNTIYF. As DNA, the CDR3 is TGTGCCAGCAGCCTACAGGGGGGAGGAAACACCATATATTTT.

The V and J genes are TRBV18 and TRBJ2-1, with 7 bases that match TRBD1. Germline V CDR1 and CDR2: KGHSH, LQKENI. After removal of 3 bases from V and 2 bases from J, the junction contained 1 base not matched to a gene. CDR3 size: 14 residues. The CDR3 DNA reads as TGTGCCAGCTCACCCGGGACAGCCTACAATGAGCAGTTCTTC. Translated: CASSPGTAYNEQFF.